What follows are 24 T cell receptor beta chains derived from one specimen sequenced in a study of response to subunit inactivated influenza vaccine (dated by TCRdb to 2017 to 2018). The library came from RT-PCR. Instrument on record: Illumina HiSeq 2500. TCRdb's own reprocessing of the public reads used fastp at Q25 and MiXCR and kept productive beta chains. Each record represents a unique CDR3 protein, reported with the most common genes and DNA among its rows. For this sample there are approximately 700,000 distinct CDR3 sequences; around 13% appear just once. The top ten hold approximately 6.5% of the sample. Sample: PBMCs from blood, taken around 15 days before vaccination. The receptors come from a man in his forties or fifties who received an inactivated influenza vaccine. Donor details come from another sample of the same person, matched by shared clones.

The CDR3 DNA follows: TGCAGGACCGGTGGGTTCGGGGACAGACTCTTTGGCGGAGATACGCAGTATTTT. Protein sequence: CRTGGFGDRLFGGDTQYF. The rearrangement joins TRBV20-1 to TRBJ2-3, with 7 nucleotides matching TRBD1. This CDR3 region has 18 residues. Per germline, CDR1 DFQATT and CDR2 SNEGSKA (reference sequence).

This clonotype has more than one count but fewer than ten. J is TRBJ2-7 and V is TRBV2; 9 bases fit TRBD2. This CDR3 has 14 residues. V lost 6 bases and J lost 0; bases outside the gene matches: 3. Germline V gene sequence: CDR1 SNHLY, CDR2 FYNNEI. Here the CDR3 reads CASRRLADSYEQYF. The CDR3 bases are TGTGCCAGCAGGCGACTAGCGGACTCCTACGAGCAGTACTTC.

The rearrangement uses TRBV6-1 and TRBJ1-6, with D unresolved. Trimming pared 10 bases from V and 6 bases from J, leaving 16 bases between. The CDR3 has 14 amino acids. Germline CDR1 is MNHNS and CDR2 is SASEGT. The CDR3 here is CATPNGHFNSPLHF. CDR3 nucleotide sequence: TGTGCCACCCCCAATGGGCACTTTAATTCACCCCTCCACTTT.

This chain uses TRBV13 with TRBJ2-3; 9 bases align to TRBD2. This CDR3 spans 19 amino acids. Germline CDR1 is PRHDT and CDR2 is FYEKMQ (reference sequence). Trimming cost V 5 bases and J 3 bases; bases outside gene matches: 18. The CDR3 loop reads CASSPRLGVGTSWTDTQYF. The CDR3 coding sequence is TGTGCCAGCAGCCCCCGGCTCGGGGTCGGGACTAGCTGGACAGATACGCAGTATTTT. Using reference TRBV13 and TRBJ2-3 for the parts outside the CDR3, the full variable domain is AAGVIQSPRHLIKEKRETATLKCYPIPRHDTVYWYQQGPGQDPQFLISFYEKMQSDKGSIPDRFSAQQFSDYHSELNMSSLELGDSALYFCASSPRLGVGTSWTDTQYFGPGTRLTVL.

The rearrangement uses TRBV27 and TRBJ2-6; D is ambiguous. V lost 2 bases, J lost 0 bases, and 5 bases lay in between. The CDR3 is made up of 15 amino acids. Germline V gene data show CDR1 as MNHEY and CDR2 as SMNVEV (reference sequence). CDR3 coding DNA: TGTGCCAGCAGTTTAAAGGGCTCTGGGGCCAACGTCCTGACTTTC. It yields the protein CASSLKGSGANVLTF.

This clonotype was picked up a small number of times. The CDR3 here is CASSQPRTGREQFF. CDR3 DNA sequence: TGCGCCAGCAGCCAACCACGTACAGGGCGCGAGCAGTTCTTC. This chain uses TRBV4-1 with TRBJ2-1; D may be TRBD1 (6 bases). Germline CDR1 and CDR2: MGHRA and YSYEKL. V lost 2 bases and J 10 bases, leaving 15 bases between the germline ends. The CDR3 consists of 14 residues.

The chain recombines TRBV7-9 with TRBJ1-2, with D uncertain. The germline V gene encodes CDR1 SEHNR and CDR2 FQNEAQ (reference sequence). V was shortened by 3 bases and J by 1 base, with 9 bases between the two germline ends. The CDR3 spans 14 residues. Written as DNA, the CDR3 is TGTGCCAGCAGCTTGAGGAATTTTAACTATGGCTACACCTTC. Translating gives CASSLRNFNYGYTF.

This clonotype was recorded many times. The chain employs TRBV3-1 and TRBJ2-2; D unresolved. CDR1 and CDR2 (germline): LGHDT, YNNKEL (reference sequence). The CDR3 covers 13 residues. The V and J ends lost 2 bases and 5 bases respectively, with 6 bases between them. CDR3: CASSQTQTGELFF. The CDR3 DNA sequence: TGTGCCAGCAGCCAAACCCAAACCGGGGAGCTGTTTTTT.

CDR3 protein: CASSPYRGHGNTEAFF. In DNA form, the CDR3 reads TGTGCCAGCAGTCCATACAGGGGGCACGGAAATACTGAAGCTTTCTTT. The chain uses TRBV28 and TRBJ1-1; 9 bases are shared with TRBD1. Germline assignment: CDR1 MDHEN and CDR2 SYDVKM. V lost 5 bases to trimming and J lost 5 bases; unmatched junction nucleotides: 12. This CDR3 contains 16 residues.

This clonotype was recorded a few times. The chain has TRBV27 and TRBJ2-7; TRBD2 matches at 13 bases. This CDR3 has 19 amino acids. Germline V lookup: CDR1 MNHEY, CDR2 SMNVEV (reference sequence). V lost 4 bases and J lost 5; bases outside the gene matches: 17. CDR3 sequence reads: CASSSPGLAGPGTGDEQYF. DNA for the CDR3: TGTGCCAGCAGTTCACCGGGACTAGCGGGACCCGGCACCGGGGACGAGCAGTACTTC.

V gene TRBV6-6 combines with J gene TRBJ2-1, with a possible D match to TRBD1 (6 bases). V lost 1 base and J 8 bases, leaving 9 bases between the germline ends. In germline, CDR1 is MNHNY, CDR2 SVGAGI (reference sequence). There are 13 residues in the CDR3. This CDR3 reads CASSYWGPDEQFF. CDR3 DNA sequence: TGTGCCAGCAGTTACTGGGGGCCGGATGAGCAGTTCTTC.

This clonotype was observed at least ten times. The chain carries TRBV5-6 and TRBJ2-1; D gene unclear. Germline lookup yields CDR1 SGHDT and CDR2 YYEEEE. The CDR3 is 13 residues long. The V end was cut by 1 base, the J end by 5 bases, with 7 bases between. CDR3 amino acids: CASSLFGNNEQFF. CDR3 in DNA: TGTGCCAGCAGCTTGTTCGGTAACAATGAGCAGTTCTTC.

This clonotype has a handful of counts. The chain links TRBV28 to TRBJ1-3; 7 bases line up with TRBD1. Trimming took 4 bases from V and 2 from J; bases not matched to a gene: 17. There are 19 residues in the CDR3. Per the germline V gene, CDR1 is MDHEN and CDR2 is SYDVKM. CDR3 sequence: CASSSRQFRGVYPGNTIYF. CDR3 coding DNA: TGTGCCAGCAGTTCACGTCAATTCAGGGGGGTATATCCTGGAAACACCATATATTTT.

This clonotype has only a few counts. This chain joins TRBV20-1 and TRBJ2-5; D might be TRBD2 (6 bases). V was pared by 3 bases and J by 2 bases, with 13 bases between. Germline V gene lookup returns CDR1 DFQATT and CDR2 SNEGSKA (reference sequence). The CDR3 totals 14 residues. The CDR3 DNA follows: TGCAGTGCTAGTACCCGACTAGTGCAAGAGACCCAGTACTTC. Translated, it gives CSASTRLVQETQYF.

This clonotype has a handful of counts. The J gene is TRBJ2-5, the V gene TRBV24-1; 8 bases align to TRBD1. The CDR3 sequence is 15 residues long. Trimming at V came to 1 base and at J to 5 bases, leaving 5 bases not matched to a gene. Germline V lookup: CDR1 KGHDR, CDR2 SFDVKD. In DNA form, the CDR3 reads TGTGCCACCAGTGATTTCGGACAGGGCGGGGAGACCCAGTACTTC. This gives the protein CATSDFGQGGETQYF.

The chain employs TRBV25-1 and TRBJ2-7; D unresolved. This CDR3 has 11 amino acids. CDR1 MGHDK and CDR2 SYGVNS come from the germline V gene. Trimming stripped 6 bases from V and 7 bases from J, with 10 bases between. The CDR3: CASRDGGEQYF. As DNA, the CDR3 is TGTGCCAGCAGGGACGGCGGAGAGCAGTACTTC.

The gene calls are TRBV3-1 and TRBJ1-5; D is undetermined. Per the germline V gene, CDR1 is LGHDT and CDR2 is YNNKEL (reference sequence). Trimming removed 4 bases from V and 7 bases from J, with 11 bases in between. This CDR3 region has 13 residues. CDR3 nucleotide sequence: TGTGCCAGCAGCCCTTACGCCGGACAGCCCCAGCATTTT. Translated, it gives CASSPYAGQPQHF.

In DNA, the CDR3 is TGCGCCAGCAGCTTGTTTCCGTCCGGACGGAACTCTGGGGCCAACGTCCTGACTTTC. It specifies CASSLFPSGRNSGANVLTF. The chain employs TRBV5-1 and TRBJ2-6; D gene unclear. Deletions cut 1 base from V and 0 bases from J, with 17 bases between. The CDR3 totals 19 residues. Germline CDR1 and CDR2: SGHRS and YFSETQ. Full variable domain (outside the CDR3, taken from reference TRBV5-1 and TRBJ2-6): KAGVTQTPRYLIKTRGQQVTLSCSPISGHRSVSWYQQTPGQGLQFLFEYFSETQRNKGNFPGRFSGRQFSNSRSEMNVSTLELGDSALYLCASSLFPSGRNSGANVLTFGAGSRLTVL.

The chain employs TRBV20-1 and TRBJ1-2, with D unresolved. The length of the CDR3 is 12 residues. Trimming shortened V by 0 bases and J by 13 bases, and 15 bases separated the two germline ends. The germline V gene has CDR1 DFQATT and CDR2 SNEGSKA (reference sequence). CDR3 region: CSAREGPPISTF. The DNA for the CDR3 is TGCAGTGCTAGAGAAGGGCCGCCCATCTCCACCTTC.

This clonotype was counted a few times. The chain employs TRBV5-1 and TRBJ2-3; 12 bases line up with TRBD2. The V gene end was trimmed by 1 base and the J gene end by 6 bases; junction bases not matched to a gene: 12. Germline CDR1 and CDR2: SGHRS and YFSETQ. The CDR3 runs to 18 residues. CDR3 in amino acids: CASSLLGPSGGAVDTQYF. The CDR3 bases are TGCGCCAGCAGCTTGCTTGGTCCTAGCGGGGGGGCCGTTGATACGCAGTATTTT.

This clonotype was detected only a few times. The rearrangement uses TRBV28 and TRBJ2-4; TRBD1 aligns across 12 bases. The CDR3 contains 20 residues. The V gene's germline CDR1 is MDHEN and CDR2 SYDVKM. J lost 2 bases, V lost 7 bases, and 18 bases had no gene match. The CDR3 nucleotides read TGTGCCAGCAAATCGCTGGGGACAGGGGGCGTTGGGGGTCCCAAAAACATTCAGTACTTC. Translated: CASKSLGTGGVGGPKNIQYF. The entire variable domain, with the rest obtained from reference TRBV28 and TRBJ2-4, is as follows: DVKVTQSSRYLVKRTGEKVFLECVQDMDHENMFWYRQDPGLGLRLIYFSYDVKMKEKGDIPEGYSVSREKKERFSLILESASTNQTSMYLCASKSLGTGGVGGPKNIQYFGAGTRLSVL.

This clonotype turned up a few times. V and J are TRBV6-1 and TRBJ2-1, with D possibly being TRBD1 (6 bases). Germline CDR1 reads MNHNS; CDR2 reads SASEGT. The CDR3 has 17 amino acids. Trimming shortened V by 4 bases and J by 0 bases, and 16 bases separated the two germline ends. CDR3 coding DNA: TGTGCCAGCAGTGGCTTCCGACAGGATTCCTCCTACAATGAGCAGTTCTTC. Amino acid sequence: CASSGFRQDSSYNEQFF.

In this sample, this clonotype turned up once. The chain has TRBV20-1 and TRBJ2-7, with 9 nucleotides matching TRBD2. Looked up from germline, CDR1 is DFQATT and CDR2 is SNEGSKA (reference sequence). V dropped 0 bases and J dropped 12; count of bases not matched to a gene: 15. The CDR3 runs 15 residues. Here the CDR3 DNA reads TGCAGTGCTAGAGATCACCTAGCGGGGTTGTCTTCCACGTACTTC. This encodes CSARDHLAGLSSTYF.

This clonotype has just a few counts. The chain recombines TRBV6-1 with TRBJ2-7; TRBD2 agrees at 7 bases. After removal of 5 bases from V and 3 bases from J, the junction contained 7 bases not matched to a gene. The germline CDR1 and CDR2 sequences are MNHNS and SASEGT. The CDR3 has 14 residues. CDR3 DNA sequence: TGTGCCAGCAGTCGGCAAGCGGGAAGCTACGAGCAGTACTTC. It yields the protein CASSRQAGSYEQYF.